The T cell receptor (beta chain) under discussion was sequenced for a study of blood T cell repertoires in COVID-19. Study at large: Samples of COVID-19 (acute and convalescent) were obtained from the United States, Italy and Spain.

This clone occurred once. The cohort comprised adults aged roughly 18 to 100 years residing in some 24 US areas. Assignment of participants to cohorts was predicated upon participant-reported clinical history. Each recovered donor of Cohort 3 presented with two negative PCRs, clearance, or symptom resolution. V gave up 1 base and J gave up 4 bases, with 25 bases separating them. Germline-derived CDR1 and CDR2 are LGHDT and YNNKEL (reference sequence). This CDR3 is 19 amino acids long. This table comes from immunoSEQ multiplex PCR, and its TCRdb copy is limited to in-frame clones, with some not included. The sample lists just over 150,000 clones, 88% seen once, with 6.5% to 8.5% in the top ten.

Sequenced input: PBMCs or T cells enriched from blood (not recorded which). This sequence originates from a woman in her forties or fifties who had recovered from COVID-19. This rearrangement joins TRBV3-1 (or the pseudogene TRBV3-2) to TRBJ1-1; D remains unclear. The CDR3 loop is CASSQVIGGNQEWGTEAFF. CDR3 in DNA: TGTGCCAGCAGCCAAGTTATAGGAGGAAATCAGGAATGGGGCACTGAAGCTTTCTTT.